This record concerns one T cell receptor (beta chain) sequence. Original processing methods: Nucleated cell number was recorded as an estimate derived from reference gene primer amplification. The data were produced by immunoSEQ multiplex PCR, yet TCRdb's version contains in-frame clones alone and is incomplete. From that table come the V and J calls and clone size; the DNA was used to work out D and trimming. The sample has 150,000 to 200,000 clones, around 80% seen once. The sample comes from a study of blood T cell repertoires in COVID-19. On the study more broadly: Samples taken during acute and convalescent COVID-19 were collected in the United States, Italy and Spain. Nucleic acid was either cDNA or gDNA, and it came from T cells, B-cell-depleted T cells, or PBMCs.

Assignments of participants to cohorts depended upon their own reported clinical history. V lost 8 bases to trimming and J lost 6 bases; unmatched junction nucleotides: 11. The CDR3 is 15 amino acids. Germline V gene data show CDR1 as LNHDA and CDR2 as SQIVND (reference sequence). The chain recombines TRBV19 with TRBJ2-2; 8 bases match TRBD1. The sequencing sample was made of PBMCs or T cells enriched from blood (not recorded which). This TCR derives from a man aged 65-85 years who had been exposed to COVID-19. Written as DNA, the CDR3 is TGTGCCAGTGGGGACAGGTATGGTGAGGCCGGGGAGCTGTTTTTT. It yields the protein CASGDRYGEAGELFF.